These T cell receptor beta chains were read from a single sample in a study of blood T cell repertoires in COVID-19. Assay: immunoSEQ multiplex PCR; the TCRdb copy retains only in-frame clones and omits some. The sample carries roughly 110,000 clones, roughly 83% recorded once. The sequenced sample was peripheral blood. These TCRs come from a human donor in a cohort sampled during active COVID-19. Each CDR3 is given with its conserved first and last residue. D genes are given only for firm matches. Size values are once, few and many counts, or a class for expanded clones, and some rows have none.

CDR3 length: 13; J gene: TRBJ1-1; V gene: TRBV27; D gene: -; clone size: -; CDR3 protein: CASSAEGWTEAFF; CDR3 DNA: TGTGCCAGCAGTGCGGAGGGGTGGACTGAAGCTTTCTTT
CDR3 length: 16; J gene: TRBJ2-7; V gene: TRBV7-6; D gene: TRBD2; clone size: -; CDR3 protein: CASSRYLAGASYEQYF; CDR3 DNA: TGTGCCAGCAGCCGCTACTTAGCGGGGGCCTCCTACGAGCAGTACTTC
CDR3 length: 17; J gene: TRBJ2-7; V gene: TRBV7-2; D gene: TRBD2; clone size: -; CDR3 protein: CASSPRLAGEKPYEQYF; CDR3 DNA: TGTGCCAGCAGCCCAAGGTTAGCGGGAGAGAAGCCCTACGAGCAGTACTTC
CDR3 length: 14; J gene: TRBJ2-2; V gene: TRBV10-3; D gene: -; clone size: -; CDR3 protein: CAISEGLNTGELFF; CDR3 DNA: TGTGCCATCAGTGAGGGACTGAACACCGGGGAGCTGTTTTTT
CDR3 length: 17; J gene: TRBJ2-1; V gene: TRBV29-1; D gene: TRBD2; clone size: -; CDR3 protein: CSVALPGTSLTRNEQFF; CDR3 DNA: TGCAGCGTGGCTCTCCCGGGGACTAGCCTAACTCGAAATGAGCAGTTCTTC
CDR3 length: 15; J gene: TRBJ2-2; V gene: TRBV19; D gene: TRBD2; clone size: -; CDR3 protein: CASSIREGHTGELFF; CDR3 DNA: TGTGCCAGTAGTATACGGGAGGGACACACCGGGGAGCTGTTTTTT
CDR3 length: 15; J gene: TRBJ2-3; V gene: TRBV5-1; D gene: -; clone size: -; CDR3 protein: CASSRGAQGTDTQYF; CDR3 DNA: TGCGCCAGCAGCCGGGGGGCGCAGGGTACAGATACGCAGTATTTT
CDR3 length: 14; J gene: TRBJ1-6; V gene: TRBV20-1; D gene: TRBD1; clone size: -; CDR3 protein: CSASEAGGNSPLHF; CDR3 DNA: TGCAGTGCTAGTGAGGCAGGGGGTAATTCACCCCTCCACTTT
CDR3 length: 15; J gene: TRBJ1-4; V gene: TRBV2; D gene: TRBD1; clone size: -; CDR3 protein: CASRGGQVSNEKLFF; CDR3 DNA: TGTGCCAGCAGGGGAGGACAGGTTTCTAATGAAAAACTGTTTTTT
CDR3 length: 14; J gene: TRBJ1-5; V gene: TRBV19; D gene: TRBD1; clone size: -; CDR3 protein: CASSIMTGGRPQHF; CDR3 DNA: TGTGCCAGTAGTATAATGACAGGGGGACGGCCCCAGCATTTT
CDR3 length: 15; J gene: TRBJ2-5; V gene: TRBV5-4; D gene: TRBD1; clone size: -; CDR3 protein: CASSLGQGVYETQYF; CDR3 DNA: TGTGCCAGCAGCTTGGGACAGGGGGTGTATGAGACCCAGTACTTC
CDR3 length: 15; J gene: TRBJ2-2; V gene: TRBV19; D gene: -; clone size: -; CDR3 protein: CASSIGGGNTGELFF; CDR3 DNA: TGTGCCAGTAGTATTGGGGGGGGCAACACCGGGGAGCTGTTTTTT
CDR3 length: 20; J gene: TRBJ2-2; V gene: TRBV15; D gene: TRBD2; clone size: -; CDR3 protein: CATSRAVGLAGDRYTGELFF; CDR3 DNA: TGTGCCACCAGCAGAGCGGTGGGACTAGCGGGAGACCGCTACACCGGGGAGCTGTTTTTT
CDR3 length: 17; J gene: TRBJ2-3; V gene: TRBV4-1; D gene: TRBD2; clone size: -; CDR3 protein: CASSQDWLAGVVDTQYF; CDR3 DNA: TGCGCCAGCAGCCAAGATTGGCTAGCGGGAGTTGTAGATACGCAGTATTTT
CDR3 length: 15; J gene: TRBJ2-3; V gene: TRBV15; D gene: -; clone size: -; CDR3 protein: CATSRVLADTDTQYF; CDR3 DNA: TGTGCCACCAGCAGAGTGTTGGCAGACACAGATACGCAGTATTTT
CDR3 length: 13; J gene: TRBJ2-5; V gene: TRBV30; D gene: -; clone size: few; CDR3 protein: CAWSDVKGETQYF; CDR3 DNA: TGTGCCTGGAGTGACGTAAAGGGGGAGACCCAGTACTTC
CDR3 length: 15; J gene: TRBJ1-6; V gene: TRBV6-2/TRBV6-3; D gene: -; clone size: few; CDR3 protein: CASSGRSSYNSPLHF; CDR3 DNA: TGTGCCAGCAGTGGGAGGAGCTCCTATAATTCACCCCTCCACTTT
CDR3 length: 13; J gene: TRBJ2-4; V gene: TRBV5-8; D gene: -; clone size: -; CDR3 protein: CASSLGQPSFSYF; CDR3 DNA: TGTGCCAGCAGCTTGGGGCAACCCTCGTTCTCGTACTTC
CDR3 length: 13; J gene: TRBJ1-1; V gene: TRBV6-5; D gene: -; clone size: -; CDR3 protein: CASITRGGNKAFF; CDR3 DNA: TGTGCCAGCATCACACGGGGGGGTAACAAAGCTTTCTTT
CDR3 length: 15; J gene: TRBJ1-5; V gene: TRBV9; D gene: TRBD1; clone size: -; CDR3 protein: CASSAEGAFNQPQHF; CDR3 DNA: TGTGCCAGCAGCGCCGAGGGGGCCTTCAATCAGCCCCAGCATTTT
CDR3 length: 15; J gene: TRBJ2-3; V gene: TRBV9; D gene: TRBD2; clone size: once; CDR3 protein: CASSPGTIGTDTQYF; CDR3 DNA: TGTGCCAGCAGCCCAGGGACTATTGGCACAGATACGCAGTATTTT
CDR3 length: 15; J gene: TRBJ1-1; V gene: TRBV7-2; D gene: -; clone size: -; CDR3 protein: CASSPHWAVNTEAFF; CDR3 DNA: TGTGCCAGCAGCCCCCACTGGGCCGTGAACACTGAAGCTTTCTTT
CDR3 length: 14; J gene: TRBJ2-7; V gene: TRBV27; D gene: -; clone size: -; CDR3 protein: CASSFGGGAYEQYF; CDR3 DNA: TGTGCCAGCAGTTTTGGAGGGGGGGCCTACGAGCAGTACTTC